The clone carrying this T cell receptor beta chain was observed a handful of times. Its cognate antigen is unknown. This sample was included in a study of shared clonotypes between healthy human individuals. Germline CDR1 SGHRS, CDR2 YFSETQ. CDR3 length equals 20 residues. V shed 1 base and J 0 bases; nucleotides not matched to a gene: 16. General study points: Generation of non-shared clonotypes was less probable than generation of clonotypes shared by all four donors.

In the sorted-subset replicate PCRs, approximately 200 ng DNA, 29,000 or so T cell genomes, was used. In the source study's methods: Owing to the provision of junction-only sequences devoid of quality scores by immunoSEQ, filtering differed. The data were produced by immunoSEQ multiplex PCR, yet TCRdb's version contains in-frame clones alone and is incomplete. The DNA gave D and trimming, while V, J and clone size come from that table. Of some 240,000 clones listed, 60% to 80% are singletons. The clonotype was recovered from a man in his thirties or forties in good health. Source material: memory CD4+ T cells sorted from blood. Described subset: CD45RA-negative fraction. The genes are TRBV5-1 and TRBJ1-1; 9 positions agree with TRBD1. CDR3 sequence reads: CASSLRWDRAPSGMNTEAFF. The CDR3 nucleotides read TGCGCCAGCAGCTTGCGTTGGGACAGGGCCCCCTCTGGCATGAACACTGAAGCTTTCTTT. Combining the CDR3 with reference TRBV5-1 and TRBJ1-1 gives the whole variable domain KAGVTQTPRYLIKTRGQQVTLSCSPISGHRSVSWYQQTPGQGLQFLFEYFSETQRNKGNFPGRFSGRQFSNSRSEMNVSTLELGDSALYLCASSLRWDRAPSGMNTEAFFGQGTRLTVV.